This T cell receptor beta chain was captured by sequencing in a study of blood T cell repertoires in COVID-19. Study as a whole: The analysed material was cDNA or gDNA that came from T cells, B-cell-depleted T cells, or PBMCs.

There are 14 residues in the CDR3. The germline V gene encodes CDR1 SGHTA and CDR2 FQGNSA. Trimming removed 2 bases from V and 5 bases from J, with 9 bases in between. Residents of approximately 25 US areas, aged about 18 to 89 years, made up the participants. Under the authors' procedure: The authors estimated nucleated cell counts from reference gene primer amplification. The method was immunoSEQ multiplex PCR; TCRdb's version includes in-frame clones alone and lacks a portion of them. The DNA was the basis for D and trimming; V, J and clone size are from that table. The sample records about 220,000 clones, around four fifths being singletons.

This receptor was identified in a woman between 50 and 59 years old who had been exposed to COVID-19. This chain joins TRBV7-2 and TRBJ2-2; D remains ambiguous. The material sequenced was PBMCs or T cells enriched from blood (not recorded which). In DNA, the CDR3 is TGTGCCAGCAGCTTAATTTTCCGTACCGGGGAGCTGTTTTTT. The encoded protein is CASSLIFRTGELFF. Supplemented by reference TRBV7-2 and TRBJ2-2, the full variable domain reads GAGVSQSPSNKVTEKGKDVELRCDPISGHTALYWYRQSLGQGLEFLIYFQGNSAPDKSGLPSDRFSAERTGGSVSTLTIQRTQQEDSAVYLCASSLIFRTGELFFGEGSRLTVL.